A single sample gave rise to the 23 T cell receptor beta chains below, sequenced in a study of cytotoxic CD8 clonotypes in ibrutinib-treated CLL. Assay: immunoSEQ multiplex PCR; the TCRdb copy retains only in-frame clones and omits some. The sample consists of 200,000 to 250,000 clones, about four fifths of them appearing once. The starting material was PBMCs, obtained after 12 months of ibrutinib treatment. These receptor sequences come from a human donor with chronic lymphocytic leukemia.

Comment on this clone: One end of the junction fails to match germline, which may point to a read error. This chain links TRBV7-7 with TRBJ2-3; 11 nucleotides line up with TRBD2. The CDR3 sequence is 16 residues long. Germline V CDR1 and CDR2: SSHAT, FNYEAQ (reference sequence). The CDR3 spells CASSPGLAGGMDTQYF. Here the CDR3 DNA reads TGTGCTAGCAGCCCCGGCCTAGCGGGAGGAATGGATACGCAGTATTTT.

The rearrangement joins TRBV18 to TRBJ1-3, with TRBD1 matching over 10 bases. The CDR3 length is 16 residues. V was pared by 3 bases and J by 1 base, with 3 bases of the junction left unmatched. Germline V gene lookup returns CDR1 KGHSH and CDR2 LQKENI. CDR3: CASSPGQGFSGNTIYF. The CDR3 nucleotides are TGTGCCAGCTCACCGGGACAGGGGTTTTCTGGAAACACCATATATTTT. Using reference TRBV18 and TRBJ1-3 for the parts outside the CDR3, the full variable domain is NAGVMQNPRHLVRRRGQEARLRCSPMKGHSHVYWYRQLPEEGLKFMVYLQKENIIDESGMPKERFSAEFPKEGPSILRIQQVVRGDSAAYFCASSPGQGFSGNTIYFGEGSWLTVV.

This clone has a single count. Other DNA sequences in the sample encode the same CDR3. V gene TRBV6-1 combines with J gene TRBJ1-5; D is undetermined. Germline loops: CDR1 MNHNS, CDR2 SASEGT. CDR3 length equals 15 residues. V gave up 0 bases and J gave up 4 bases, with 10 bases separating them. The CDR3 sequence is CASSEAWGGNQPQHF. CDR3 DNA: TGTGCCAGCAGTGAAGCGTGGGGTGGGAATCAGCCCCAGCATTTT.

This rearrangement joins TRBV7-8 to TRBJ1-5; D is uncertain. The germline V gene has CDR1 SGHVS and CDR2 FQNEAQ. The CDR3 runs 15 residues. The V end lost 2 bases, the J end lost 0 bases, and 8 bases lay between the germline ends. CDR3 in DNA: TGTGCCAGCAGCTTATTTCGCGTTAGCAATCAGCCCCAGCATTTT. It specifies CASSLFRVSNQPQHF. Full variable domain (remainder filled in from reference TRBV7-8 and TRBJ1-5): GAGVSQSPRYKVAKRGQDVALRCDPISGHVSLFWYQQALGQGPEFLTYFQNEAQLDKSGLPSDRFFAERPEGSVSTLKIQRTQQEDSAVYLCASSLFRVSNQPQHFGDGTRLSIL.

V and J are TRBV6-5 and TRBJ1-2, with D perhaps TRBD1 (6 bases). V was pared by 6 bases and J by 8 bases, with 19 bases between. CDR1 MNHEY and CDR2 SVGAGI come from the germline V gene. The CDR3 loop spans 14 amino acids. CDR3 protein: CASSQSVGGRGYTF. CDR3 bases: TGTGCCAGCAGCCAATCGGTGGGGGGGCGAGGCTACACCTTC.

In DNA, the CDR3 is TGCAGCGTTGCCCCCCATTCAGGAAATGGCTACACCTTC. Protein product: CSVAPHSGNGYTF. The chain combines TRBV29-1 with TRBJ1-2; D uncertain. Per the germline V gene, CDR1 is SQVTM and CDR2 is ANQGSEA. Trimming cost V 4 bases and J 6 bases, with 15 bases left between them. The length of the CDR3 is 13 residues.

V gene TRBV10-3 combines with J gene TRBJ2-7, with 9 positions matching TRBD1. The CDR3 is 15 residues long. The V and J ends lost 4 bases and 3 bases, in that order; junction bases with no gene match: 7. CDR1 ENHRY and CDR2 SYGVKD come from the germline V gene. CDR3 protein: CAISGLPTGGYEQYF. In DNA form, the CDR3 reads TGTGCCATCAGTGGACTTCCGACAGGGGGCTACGAGCAGTACTTC.

The chain carries TRBV7-9 and TRBJ1-5; possible D gene TRBD1, 6 bases. CDR3 length: 14 amino acids. Deletions cut 7 bases from V and 7 bases from J, with 17 bases between. Germline V lookup: CDR1 SEHNR, CDR2 FQNEAQ (reference sequence). The CDR3 DNA is TGTGCCAGCACCACGGACAGACCGAACCAGCCCCAGCATTTT. Translation gives CASTTDRPNQPQHF.

The chain has TRBV6-5 and TRBJ2-1; D is possibly TRBD1 or TRBD2 (5 bases each). Germline V gene lookup returns CDR1 MNHEY and CDR2 SVGAGI. This CDR3 contains 14 residues. With 6 bases removed from V and 0 bases from J, the gap between germline ends came to 9 bases. CDR3 amino acids: CASRGPSSYNEQFF. The CDR3 DNA follows: TGTGCCAGCAGGGGACCCAGCTCCTACAATGAGCAGTTCTTC.

This chain links TRBV7-9 with TRBJ1-2; a weak D match, TRBD1 (5 bases). CDR1 and CDR2 (germline): SEHNR, FQNEAQ (reference sequence). CDR3 length: 15 amino acids. V lost 5 bases, J lost 4 bases, and 17 bases lay in between. CDR3 sequence: CASSLSRTSPYGYTF. The CDR3 DNA sequence: TGTGCCAGCAGCCTTTCTCGGACATCCCCCTATGGCTACACCTTC. Filled out from reference TRBV7-9 and TRBJ1-2, the complete variable domain reads DTGVSQNPRHKITKRGQNVTFRCDPISEHNRLYWYRQTLGQGPEFLTYFQNEAQLEKSRLLSDRFSAERPKGSFSTLEIQRTEQGDSAMYLCASSLSRTSPYGYTFGSGTRLTVV.

This chain links TRBV5-1 with TRBJ1-2; 9 nucleotides match TRBD1. The CDR3 runs to 14 residues. Germline V gives CDR1 SGHRS, CDR2 YFSETQ. V shed 8 bases, J shed 2 bases, and the junction held 7 bases outside the gene matches. The CDR3: CASQSQGANYGYTF. CDR3 coding DNA: TGCGCCAGTCAATCACAGGGGGCGAACTATGGCTACACCTTC.

This chain connects TRBV9 to TRBJ2-1; D is unclear. Germline V gives CDR1 SGDLS, CDR2 YYNGEE. CDR3 length: 11 residues. Trimming removed 2 bases from V and 12 bases from J, with 9 bases in between. CDR3 nucleotide sequence: TGTGCCAGCAGCGTGGATGGGCGGCAGTTCTTC. Its translation: CASSVDGRQFF. Full variable domain (remainder filled in from reference TRBV9 and TRBJ2-1): DSGVTQTPKHLITATGQRVTLRCSPRSGDLSVYWYQQSLDQGLQFLIQYYNGEERAKGNILERFSAQQFPDLHSELNLSSLELGDSALYFCASSVDGRQFFGPGTRLTVL.

The CDR3 reads CASSPPGLAGGEQYF. The CDR3 DNA reads TGTGCCAGCTCACCGCCGGGACTAGCAGGGGGCGAGCAGTACTTC. The V call is TRBV18, the J call TRBJ2-7; 9 bases align to TRBD2. The germline gives CDR1 KGHSH, CDR2 LQKENI. The J segment lost 6 bases and the V segment lost 3 bases, leaving 9 bases of the junction unmatched. This CDR3 has 15 amino acids.

Only one count was recorded for this clone. This chain connects TRBV21-1 to TRBJ1-2. TRBV21-1 is classified as a pseudogene. CDR3 length: 12 residues. CDR3 in amino acids: CASSKGGAGYTF. For the CDR3, the DNA is TGTGCCAGCAGCAAAGGGGGTGCGGGCTACACCTTC.

This rearrangement joins TRBV11-2 to TRBJ2-1; D not resolved. CDR1 and CDR2 (germline): SGHAT, FQNNGV. Trimming took off 2 bases at V and 0 bases at J, with 17 bases between the two ends. CDR3 length: 18 amino acids. The CDR3 spells CASSLILSLAVSYNEQFF. In DNA form, the CDR3 reads TGTGCCAGCAGCTTAATCCTTTCCCTGGCGGTCTCCTACAATGAGCAGTTCTTC.

Remarks on this clone: Other DNA sequences in the sample encode the same CDR3. This chain links TRBV9 with TRBJ2-7; D gene uncertain. CDR1 and CDR2 (germline): SGDLS, YYNGEE. V was clipped by 0 bases and J by 4 bases, with 11 bases between them. This CDR3 comprises 14 residues. The CDR3 nucleotides read TGTGCCAGCAGCGTAGACCCCCTAGGTTACGAGCAGTACTTC. Encoded protein: CASSVDPLGYEQYF.

On this clone: A read error may account for a junction end that differs from germline. Other nucleotide sequences from this sample produce the same CDR3. The rearrangement uses TRBV11-2 and TRBJ2-7; TRBD2 matches 7 bases. The CDR3 has 16 amino acids. Germline V gene sequence: CDR1 SGHAT, CDR2 FQNNGV. CDR3 nucleotides: TGCGCCAGCAGCTTAGCTACAAGGGAGGGGACCTACGAGCAGTACTTC. Amino acid sequence: CASSLATREGTYEQYF.

The V gene is TRBV19, the J gene TRBJ1-2; 8 bases align to TRBD1. The CDR3 is 14 amino acids. The germline V gene encodes CDR1 LNHDA and CDR2 SQIVND (reference sequence). The trim removed 7 bases at V and 2 bases at J, leaving 6 bases unmatched. The CDR3 DNA sequence: TGTGCCAGTAATAATAACAGGGGGAACTATGGCTACACCTTC. Amino acids: CASNNNRGNYGYTF.

This clone showed up just a few times. The gene calls are TRBV4-2 and TRBJ2-7, with TRBD1 matching 9 bases. J gave up 3 bases and V 2 bases, and 5 bases lay outside the gene matches. This CDR3 contains 15 residues. Per germline, CDR1 LGHNA and CDR2 YNFKEQ. The CDR3 DNA is TGTGCCAGCAGCCAAACCGGGACAGGGATCTACGAGCAGTACTTC. Its protein product is CASSQTGTGIYEQYF.

The chain recombines TRBV2 with TRBJ2-7; either TRBD1 or TRBD2 may supply D (5 bases each). The germline CDR1 and CDR2 sequences are SNHLY and FYNNEI. The CDR3 has 17 residues. The V gene lost 2 bases and the J gene lost 1 base, with 18 bases spanning the gap. The CDR3 reads CASSEFPRGRASYEQYF. The DNA of the CDR3 is TGTGCCAGCAGTGAATTTCCCCGGGGCAGAGCATCCTACGAGCAGTACTTC.

This clone was detected only a few times. The genes are TRBV9 and TRBJ2-5; 9 nucleotides match TRBD2. Germline V gene lookup returns CDR1 SGDLS and CDR2 YYNGEE. The CDR3 length is 14 residues. J gave up 4 bases and V 3 bases, and 4 bases lay outside the gene matches. In nucleotides, the CDR3 is TGTGCCAGCAGCGCGGGACTAGCCCCAGAGACCCAGTACTTC. Residues: CASSAGLAPETQYF.

V gene TRBV11-2 combines with J gene TRBJ1-5; 7 nucleotides line up with TRBD1. The CDR3 consists of 14 residues. Germline CDR1 SGHAT, CDR2 FQNNGV. Germline trimming cut 1 base from V and 5 bases from J; bases unmatched to any gene: 2. CDR3 protein: CASSLAQGDQPQHF. The CDR3 DNA is TGTGCCAGCAGCTTAGCCCAGGGGGATCAGCCCCAGCATTTT.

On this clone itself: In the same sample, other DNA sequences code for this CDR3. The V call is TRBV14, the J call TRBJ1-2, with D tentatively TRBD1 (6 bases). Trimming removed 6 bases from V and 8 bases from J, with 16 bases in between. Per germline, CDR1 SGHDN and CDR2 FVKESK. This CDR3 spans 13 amino acids. The DNA for the CDR3 is TGTGCCAGCAGAGAACAGGGTTGGGGAGGCTACACCTTC. It is translated as CASREQGWGGYTF.